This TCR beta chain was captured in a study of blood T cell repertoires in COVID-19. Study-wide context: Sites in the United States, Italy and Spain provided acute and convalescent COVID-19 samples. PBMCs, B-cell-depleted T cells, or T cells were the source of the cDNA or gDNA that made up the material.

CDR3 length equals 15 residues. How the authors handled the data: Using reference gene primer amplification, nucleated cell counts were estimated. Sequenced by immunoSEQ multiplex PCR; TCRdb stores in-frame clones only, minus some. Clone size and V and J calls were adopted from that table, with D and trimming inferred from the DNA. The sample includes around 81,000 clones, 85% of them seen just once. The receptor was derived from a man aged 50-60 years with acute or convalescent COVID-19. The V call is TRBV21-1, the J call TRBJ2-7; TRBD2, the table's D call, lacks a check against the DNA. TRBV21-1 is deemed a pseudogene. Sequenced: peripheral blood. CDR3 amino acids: CASSIPPCAYYEQYF. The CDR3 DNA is TGTGCCAGCAGCATCCCCCCCTGTGCCTACTACGAGCAGTACTTC.